Sequencing of this TCR beta chain was carried out in a study of blood T cell repertoires in COVID-19. On the study more broadly: Samples representing acute and convalescent COVID-19 were sourced from the United States, Italy and Spain.

Produced via immunoSEQ multiplex PCR; TCRdb's table is partial and in-frame only. The sample holds about 160,000 clones, 60% to 85% seen once. The length of the CDR3 is 15 residues. V shed 5 bases and J 6 bases; nucleotides not matched to a gene: 3. The V gene's germline CDR1 is SSHAT and CDR2 FNYEAQ (reference sequence). The sequence derives from a man aged 55 to 70 with acute or convalescent COVID-19. Sequenced material: peripheral blood. The chain recombines TRBV7-7 with TRBJ2-1; TRBD2 matches at 14 bases. In DNA form, the CDR3 reads TGTGCCAGCAGCGTAGGACTAGCGGGGGGCAATGAGCAGTTCTTC. Protein: CASSVGLAGGNEQFF. Variable domain in full (rest from reference TRBV7-7 and TRBJ2-1): GAGVSQSPRYKVTKRGQDVTLRCDPISSHATLYWYQQALGQGPEFLTYFNYEAQPDKSGLPSDRFSAERPEGSISTLTIQRTEQRDSAMYRCASSVGLAGGNEQFFGPGTRLTVL.